This T cell receptor (beta chain) is drawn from a study of T-cell memory formation after mild COVID-19 (dated by TCRdb to the early 2020s). For the wider study: Most TCR sequence clusters were specific to one of the two donors. In a couple of donors, T-cell clones that expanded and contracted after mild COVID-19 were followed by sequencing TCRalpha and TCRbeta repertoires longitudinally. Two young, previously healthy adult volunteers made up the cohort, one male and one female.

The CDR3 holds 17 amino acids from the cysteine to the phenylalanine. Just the 51-base CDR3 DNA is kept, in frame starting at base 1. Reading the germline V gene (reference sequence) gives CDR1 LNHDA and CDR2 SQIVND. Trimmed from V: 5 bases; trimmed from J: 0 bases; junction bases lacking a gene match: 8. A remark on this clonotype: The target of this receptor is not known. No quality values exist for individual bases; no much larger clone is one base distant.

The data were produced on an Illumina NovaSeq 6000. TCRalpha and TCRbeta cDNA libraries were built by 5'RACE with constant-segment primers, adding sample barcodes and unique molecular identifiers. RNA was extracted from every sample with Trizol reagent. Library amplification was performed in two PCR steps, and a second sample barcode and Illumina TruSeq adapters were introduced in the second step. Libraries were sequenced on an Illumina NovaSeq with 2 x 150 bp paired-end reads. As for the original processing: Reads were demultiplexed and collapsed into UMI-guided consensus sequences with migec v1.2.7. Using mixcr v2.1.11, UMI consensuses were aligned to TRA and TRB V and J templates and then assembled into clonotypes. Clonotypes were classified as expanded or contracted when called significant by both edgeR and NoisET, with noise models trained on biological replicates. edgeR calls used a false discovery rate-adjusted p below 0.01 and a log2 fold-change threshold of 1. PCA with hierarchical clustering of max-normalized trajectories of the 1000 most abundant clonotypes was used as exploratory dynamics analysis. Separately sequenced CD4+ and CD8+ repertoires were used to assign the CD4 or CD8 phenotype of responding clones. In-frame beta chains were kept once TCRdb had trimmed the public reads at Q25 with fastp and called clones with MiXCR. Every CDR3 protein is listed once, alongside the most common genes and DNA of its rows. TCRdb, not the original authors, processed these V and J calls. The table for this sample lists 400,000 or so distinct CDR3 sequences; roughly 21% of them were counted only once. The top ten clonotypes cover approximately 13% of the sample.

PBMCs were isolated by Ficoll-Paque density gradient centrifugation. What the study reported, not specific to this receptor: Some responding clones were detected in pre-infection memory, which suggested that pre-existing cross-reactive memory T cells had joined the SARS-CoV-2 response. The study covered only two mild cases, and larger cohorts including severe cases with pre-infection samples were considered necessary. Contracting CD4+ clones were found mainly in CM and EM memory subsets, while CD8+ clones were enriched in EMRA. Whether the second-wave clones peaking on day 37 were SARS-CoV-2 specific was not confirmed. Clones contracting from day 15 to 85 had balanced CD4/CD8 phenotypes, while a second wave expanding from day 15 to 37 was biased towards CD4+.

This clonotype originated in an adult woman who had mild COVID-19 (a few samples of this study predate the infection). The sample titles of this study are shuffled in the database, so cell type and time point are left out; the donor was told from shared clones. The receptor chain draws on TRBV19 and TRBJ2-3; 10 central nucleotides agree with TRBD2. Sequencing was done on a sample of PBMCs or a T cell subset sorted from them (not recorded which). The sequenced DNA: TGTGCCAGTAGTGGGTCTAGCGGGAGCCCTAGCACAGATACGCAGTATTTT. This yields the protein CASSGSSGSPSTDTQYF.